The 10 T cell receptor beta chains below all came from one sample that was sequenced in a study of blood T cell repertoires in COVID-19. TCRdb's table, derived via immunoSEQ multiplex PCR, lists solely in-frame clones and lacks some. Of 350,000 to 500,000 clones listed, approximately 90% were seen once; the top ten hold 0.8% to 1%. The source material was peripheral blood. These receptors were obtained from a young man with COVID-19, enrolled during active disease.

This chain joins TRBV19 and TRBJ2-7; D remains unclear. Trimming pared 4 bases from V and 3 bases from J, leaving 10 bases between. CDR1 is LNHDA and CDR2 is SQIVND in the germline V gene (reference sequence). This CDR3 has 13 amino acids. CDR3 region: CASSNGVFYEQYF. The CDR3 nucleotides are TGTGCCAGTAGTAACGGAGTCTTCTACGAGCAGTACTTC. Filled out from reference TRBV19 and TRBJ2-7, the complete variable domain reads DGGITQSPKYLFRKEGQNVTLSCEQNLNHDAMYWYRQDPGQGLRLIYYSQIVNDFQKGDIAEGYSVSREKKESFPLTVTSAQKNPTAFYLCASSNGVFYEQYFGPGTRLTVT.

V and J are TRBV29-1 and TRBJ2-2, with D possibly TRBD2 on 5 matching bases. The V end lost 0 bases, the J end lost 4 bases, and 12 bases lay between the germline ends. Germline V lookup: CDR1 SQVTM, CDR2 ANQGSEA. This CDR3 spans 15 amino acids. In DNA, the CDR3 is TGCAGCGTTGAAGATCGAGGGAGCGCCACCGGGGAGCTGTTTTTT. This translates into CSVEDRGSATGELFF.

V is TRBV24-1 and J is TRBJ2-2; D might be TRBD2 (6 bases). The germline V gene has CDR1 KGHDR and CDR2 SFDVKD. V lost 6 bases and J lost 5, with 24 bases in between. The CDR3 covers 18 residues. The CDR3 sequence: CATSPRDGSNGVTGELFF. DNA for the CDR3: TGTGCCACCAGTCCCCGAGACGGGAGTAACGGGGTTACCGGGGAGCTGTTTTTT.

This clone was found a few times. The V and J genes are TRBV3-1 (or the pseudogene TRBV3-2) and TRBJ1-5; no clear D gene. This CDR3 contains 15 residues. The ends were cut back, 0 bases at V and 3 bases at J, with 9 bases in the middle. Germline CDR1 is LGHDT and CDR2 is YNNKEL (reference sequence). CDR3 in amino acids: CASSQDAQFNQPQHF. The CDR3 DNA reads as TGTGCCAGCAGCCAAGATGCACAGTTCAATCAGCCCCAGCATTTT.

The chain is built from TRBV10-1 and TRBJ2-2, with D possibly TRBD1 on 5 matching bases. V lost 3 bases, J lost 0 bases, and 11 bases lay in between. Germline V gives CDR1 WNHNN, CDR2 SYGVQD (reference sequence). The length of the CDR3 is 16 residues. The CDR3 here is CASSDSGRSNTGELFF. The CDR3 DNA follows: TGCGCCAGCAGTGATTCAGGGCGATCGAACACCGGGGAGCTGTTTTTT.

The count of this clone is one. V and J are TRBV30 and TRBJ2-7; 7 positions agree with TRBD1. With V trimmed by 5 bases and J by 1 base, 2 bases remained unmatched. CDR1 is GTSNPN and CDR2 is SVGIG in the germline V gene (reference sequence). The CDR3 has 12 residues. CDR3: CAWADRSYEQYF. In nucleotides, the CDR3 is TGTGCCTGGGCGGACAGGTCCTACGAGCAGTACTTC.

The rearrangement uses TRBV19 and TRBJ2-1, with TRBD1 identical over 10 bases. The CDR3 totals 16 residues. J was trimmed by 0 bases and V by 4 bases; bases with no gene match: 3. Germline CDR1 is LNHDA and CDR2 is SQIVND (reference sequence). For the CDR3, the DNA is TGTGCCAGTAGTACCTGGACAGGGGGCTCCTACAATGAGCAGTTCTTC. It is translated as CASSTWTGGSYNEQFF.

The V call is TRBV6-5, the J call TRBJ2-7; 8 bases fit TRBD1. V shed 6 bases and J 4 bases; nucleotides not matched to a gene: 11. Germline V CDR1 and CDR2: MNHEY, SVGAGI. This CDR3 contains 15 residues. The CDR3, as DNA: TGTGCCAGCAGCTTAATCGGGACAGGCCTTTACGAGCAGTACTTC. Encoded protein: CASSLIGTGLYEQYF.

This clone was found many times. The gene calls are TRBV27 and TRBJ2-4, with D possibly being TRBD2 (5 bases). The CDR3 sequence is 16 residues long. Trimming cost V 3 bases and J 0 bases, with 12 bases left between them. In germline, CDR1 is MNHEY, CDR2 SMNVEV (reference sequence). The CDR3 bases are TGTGCCAGCAGTTTCCCCAGCGGATTAGCCAAAAACATTCAGTACTTC. Protein sequence: CASSFPSGLAKNIQYF.

The J gene is TRBJ1-1, the V gene TRBV24-1; a weak D match, TRBD1 (6 bases). There are 12 residues in the CDR3. V lost 1 base and J lost 9, with 8 bases in between. Looked up from germline, CDR1 is KGHDR and CDR2 is SFDVKD. The CDR3 here is CATSDFTGKAFF. CDR3 sequence (DNA): TGTGCCACCAGTGATTTTACAGGGAAAGCTTTCTTT.